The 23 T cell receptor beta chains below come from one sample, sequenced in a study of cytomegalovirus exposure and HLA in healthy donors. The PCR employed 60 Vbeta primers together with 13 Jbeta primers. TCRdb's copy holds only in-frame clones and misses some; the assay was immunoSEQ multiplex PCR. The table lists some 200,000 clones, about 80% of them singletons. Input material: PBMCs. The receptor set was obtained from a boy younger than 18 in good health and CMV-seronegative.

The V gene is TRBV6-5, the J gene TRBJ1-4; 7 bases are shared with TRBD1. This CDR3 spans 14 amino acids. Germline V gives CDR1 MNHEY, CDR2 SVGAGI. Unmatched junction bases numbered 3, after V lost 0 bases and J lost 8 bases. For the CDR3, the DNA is TGTGCCAGCAGTTACTCGAACAGGGGAGAAAAACTGTTTTTT. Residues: CASSYSNRGEKLFF.

CDR3 nucleotides: TGCGCCAGCAGCTTGGAGGGGTTGGAAGCTTTCTTT. Protein sequence: CASSLEGLEAFF. This chain joins TRBV5-1 and TRBJ1-1, with a tentative D call TRBD1 (5 bases). Per germline, CDR1 SGHRS and CDR2 YFSETQ. There are 12 residues in the CDR3. V was pared by 0 bases and J by 8 bases, with 8 bases between.

CDR3 region: CASSLRGQPQHF. The CDR3 DNA reads TGTGCCAGCAGTTTGCGGGGTCAGCCCCAGCATTTT. This sequence joins TRBV6-5 and TRBJ1-5; no clear D gene. CDR1 and CDR2 (germline): MNHEY, SVGAGI. This CDR3 is built from 12 residues. The V gene lost 4 bases and the J gene lost 6 bases, with 7 bases spanning the gap.

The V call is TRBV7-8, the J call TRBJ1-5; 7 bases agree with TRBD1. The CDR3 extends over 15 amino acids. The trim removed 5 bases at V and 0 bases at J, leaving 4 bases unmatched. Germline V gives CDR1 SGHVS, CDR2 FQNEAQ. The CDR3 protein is CASSPNRGSNQPQHF. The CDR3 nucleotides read TGTGCCAGCAGCCCCAACAGGGGTAGCAATCAGCCCCAGCATTTT.

The CDR3, as DNA: TGTGCCAGCAGCCGACGACGGGGAACCACAGATACGCAGTATTTT. Residues: CASSRRRGTTDTQYF. The chain employs TRBV13 and TRBJ2-3; a weak D match, TRBD2 (5 bases). There are 15 residues in the CDR3. The V gene lost 5 bases and the J gene lost 2 bases, with 14 bases spanning the gap. The germline CDR1 and CDR2 sequences are PRHDT and FYEKMQ (reference sequence).

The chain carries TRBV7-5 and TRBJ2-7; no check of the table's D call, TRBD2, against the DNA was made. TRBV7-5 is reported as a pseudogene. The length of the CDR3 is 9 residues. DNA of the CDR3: TGTGCCCCCCTCTCCGAGCAGTACTTC. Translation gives CAPLSEQYF.

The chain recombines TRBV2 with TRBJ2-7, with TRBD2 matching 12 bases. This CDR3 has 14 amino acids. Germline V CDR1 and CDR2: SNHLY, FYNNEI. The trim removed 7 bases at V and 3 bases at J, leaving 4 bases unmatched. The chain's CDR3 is CASKGLAGLYEQYF. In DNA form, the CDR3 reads TGTGCCAGCAAAGGACTAGCGGGGCTCTACGAGCAGTACTTC.

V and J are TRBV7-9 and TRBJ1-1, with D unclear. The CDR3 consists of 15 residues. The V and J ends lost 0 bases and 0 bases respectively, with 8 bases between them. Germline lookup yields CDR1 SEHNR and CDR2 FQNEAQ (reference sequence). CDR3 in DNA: TGTGCCAGCAGCTTAGCGGCCCAGGTGAACACTGAAGCTTTCTTT. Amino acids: CASSLAAQVNTEAFF.

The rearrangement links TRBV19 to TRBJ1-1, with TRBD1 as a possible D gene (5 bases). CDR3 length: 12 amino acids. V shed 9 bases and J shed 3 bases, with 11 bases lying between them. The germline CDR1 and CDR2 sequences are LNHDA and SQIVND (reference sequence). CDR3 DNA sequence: TGTGCCAGCGCCCAGGGATACACTGAAGCTTTCTTT. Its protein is CASAQGYTEAFF.

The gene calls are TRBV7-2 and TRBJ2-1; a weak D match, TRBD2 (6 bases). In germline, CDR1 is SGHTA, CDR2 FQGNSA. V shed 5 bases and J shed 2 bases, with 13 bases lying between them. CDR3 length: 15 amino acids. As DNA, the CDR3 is TGTGCCAGCAGCCCGTGGGGGGTTGCCTACAATGAGCAGTTCTTC. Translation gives CASSPWGVAYNEQFF.

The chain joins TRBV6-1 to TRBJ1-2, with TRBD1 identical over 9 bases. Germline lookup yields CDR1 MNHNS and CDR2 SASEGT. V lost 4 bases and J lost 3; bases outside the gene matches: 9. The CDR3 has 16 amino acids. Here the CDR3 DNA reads TGTGCCAGCAGTGGTCGGGAGACAGGGGGGGACTATGGCTACACCTTC. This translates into CASSGRETGGDYGYTF.

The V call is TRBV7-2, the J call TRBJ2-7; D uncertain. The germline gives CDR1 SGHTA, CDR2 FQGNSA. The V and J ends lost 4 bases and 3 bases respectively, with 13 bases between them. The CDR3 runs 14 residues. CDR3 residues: CASSYSTINYEQYF. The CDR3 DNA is TGTGCCAGCAGCTATAGTACTATCAACTACGAGCAGTACTTC.

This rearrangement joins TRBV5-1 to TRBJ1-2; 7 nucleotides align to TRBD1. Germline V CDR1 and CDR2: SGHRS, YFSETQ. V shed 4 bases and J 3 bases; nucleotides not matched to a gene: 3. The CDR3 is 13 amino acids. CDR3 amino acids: CASSHGTDYGYTF. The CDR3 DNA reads TGCGCCAGCAGCCACGGGACAGACTATGGCTACACCTTC.

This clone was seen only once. CDR3 region: CASTVRAGSSYEQYF. CDR3 sequence (DNA): TGTGCCAGCACGGTGCGAGCGGGGAGCTCCTACGAGCAGTACTTC. This rearrangement joins TRBV2 to TRBJ2-7, with TRBD2 matching 7 bases. Per the germline V gene, CDR1 is SNHLY and CDR2 is FYNNEI. V was pared by 7 bases and J by 0 bases, with 9 bases of the junction left unmatched. CDR3 length: 15 residues.

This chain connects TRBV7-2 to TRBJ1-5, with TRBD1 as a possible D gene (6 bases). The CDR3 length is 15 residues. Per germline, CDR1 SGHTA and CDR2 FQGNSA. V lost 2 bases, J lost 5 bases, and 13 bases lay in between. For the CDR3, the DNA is TGTGCCAGCAGCTTAACTGGGGACATCGATCAGCCCCAGCATTTT. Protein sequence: CASSLTGDIDQPQHF.

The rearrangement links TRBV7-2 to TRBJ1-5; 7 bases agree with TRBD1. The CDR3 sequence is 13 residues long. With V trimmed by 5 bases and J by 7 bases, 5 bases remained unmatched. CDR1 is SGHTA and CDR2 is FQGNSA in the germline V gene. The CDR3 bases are TGTGCCAGCAGCCAAGACAGGGCGCAGCCCCAGCATTTT. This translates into CASSQDRAQPQHF.

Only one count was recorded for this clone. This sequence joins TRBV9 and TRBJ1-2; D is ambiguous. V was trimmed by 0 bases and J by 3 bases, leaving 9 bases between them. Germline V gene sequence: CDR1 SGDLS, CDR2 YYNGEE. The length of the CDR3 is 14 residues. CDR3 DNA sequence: TGTGCCAGCAGCGTAGGGGCCGGTGACTATGGCTACACCTTC. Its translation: CASSVGAGDYGYTF.

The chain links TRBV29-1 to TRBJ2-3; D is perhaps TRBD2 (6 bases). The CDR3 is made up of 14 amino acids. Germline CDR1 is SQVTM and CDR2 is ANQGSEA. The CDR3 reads CRVGGSDGADTQYF. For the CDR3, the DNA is TGCAGGGTGGGGGGTAGCGATGGGGCAGATACGCAGTATTTT.

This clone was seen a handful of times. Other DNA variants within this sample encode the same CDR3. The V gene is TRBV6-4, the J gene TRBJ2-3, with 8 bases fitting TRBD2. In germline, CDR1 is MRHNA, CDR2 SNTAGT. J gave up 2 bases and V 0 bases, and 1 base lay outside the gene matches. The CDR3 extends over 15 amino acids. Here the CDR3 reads CASSDSSGNTDTQYF. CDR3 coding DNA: TGTGCCAGCAGTGACTCTAGCGGGAACACAGATACGCAGTATTTT.

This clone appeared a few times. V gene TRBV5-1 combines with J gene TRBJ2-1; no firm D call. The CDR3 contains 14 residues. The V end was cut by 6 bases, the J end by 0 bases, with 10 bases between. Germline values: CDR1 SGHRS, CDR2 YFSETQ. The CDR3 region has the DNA TGCGCCAGCAATCCCATGGCCTCCTACAATGAGCAGTTCTTC. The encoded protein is CASNPMASYNEQFF. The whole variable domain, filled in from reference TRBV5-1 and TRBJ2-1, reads KAGVTQTPRYLIKTRGQQVTLSCSPISGHRSVSWYQQTPGQGLQFLFEYFSETQRNKGNFPGRFSGRQFSNSRSEMNVSTLELGDSALYLCASNPMASYNEQFFGPGTRLTVL.

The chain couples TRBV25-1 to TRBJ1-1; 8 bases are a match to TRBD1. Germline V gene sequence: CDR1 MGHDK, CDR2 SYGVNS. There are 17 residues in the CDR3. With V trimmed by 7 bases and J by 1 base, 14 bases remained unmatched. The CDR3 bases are TGTGCCAGCAAGGGATCTGCAGGACAGGGCCAGAACACTGAAGCTTTCTTT. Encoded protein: CASKGSAGQGQNTEAFF.

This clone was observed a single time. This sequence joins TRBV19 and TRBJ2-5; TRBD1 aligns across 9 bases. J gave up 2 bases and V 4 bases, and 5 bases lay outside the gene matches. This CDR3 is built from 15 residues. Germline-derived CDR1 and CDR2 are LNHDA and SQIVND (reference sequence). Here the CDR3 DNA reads TGTGCCAGTAGTACGGGACAGGGAGGGCAAGAGACCCAGTACTTC. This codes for CASSTGQGGQETQYF. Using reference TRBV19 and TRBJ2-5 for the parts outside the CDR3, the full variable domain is DGGITQSPKYLFRKEGQNVTLSCEQNLNHDAMYWYRQDPGQGLRLIYYSQIVNDFQKGDIAEGYSVSREKKESFPLTVTSAQKNPTAFYLCASSTGQGGQETQYFGPGTRLLVL.

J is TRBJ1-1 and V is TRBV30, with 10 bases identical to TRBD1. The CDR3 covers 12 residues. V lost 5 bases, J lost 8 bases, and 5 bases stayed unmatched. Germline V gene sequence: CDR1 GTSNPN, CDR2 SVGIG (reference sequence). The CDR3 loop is CAWVLTGGEAFF. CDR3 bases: TGTGCCTGGGTGTTGACAGGGGGCGAAGCTTTCTTT. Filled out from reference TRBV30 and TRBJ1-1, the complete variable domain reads SQTIHQWPATLVQPVGSPLSLECTVEGTSNPNLYWYRQAAGRGLQLLFYSVGIGQISSEVPQNLSASRPQDRQFILSSKKLLLSDSGFYLCAWVLTGGEAFFGQGTRLTVV.